Listed below are T cell receptor beta chains from one sample, sequenced in a study of glioma-infiltrating T cells. TCRdb re-called the multiplex PCR reads with MiXCR, one entry per CDR3 protein. The repertoire holds roughly 42,000 distinct CDR3 sequences, with 20% to 25% as singletons. The sequencing sample was made of glioma tissue, nonneoplastic brain tissue, or PBMCs (not recorded which). Source of these receptors: a human donor with low-grade glioma or glioblastoma, undergoing nonglioma brain surgery, or in good health (not recorded which). The conserved cysteine and the conserved F or W are not part of the CDR3 here.

j_call: TRBJ1-2; v_call: TRBV3-1; cdr3_aa: ASSQVPSRQGSGYT
j_call: TRBJ2-5; v_call: TRBV20-1; cdr3_aa: SARLTGGRETQY
j_call: TRBJ1-6; v_call: TRBV2; cdr3_aa: ASSGQGYNSPLH
j_call: TRBJ2-7; v_call: TRBV3-1; cdr3_aa: ASRLPLGGEQY
j_call: TRBJ1-3; v_call: TRBV19; cdr3_aa: ASGQDYSGDTIY
j_call: TRBJ1-2; v_call: TRBV2; cdr3_aa: ASSEDIGQGVGYT
j_call: TRBJ2-7; v_call: TRBV12-3/TRBV12-4; cdr3_aa: ASSQGQGISYEQY
j_call: TRBJ1-2; v_call: TRBV5-6; cdr3_aa: ASSLVGDPNYGYT
j_call: TRBJ2-3; v_call: TRBV2; cdr3_aa: ASQLAGGSGDTQY
j_call: TRBJ1-2; v_call: TRBV4-1; cdr3_aa: ASSQEPFPGVIGYT
j_call: TRBJ2-7; v_call: TRBV4-1; cdr3_aa: ASSQGSGAKQY
j_call: TRBJ1-2; v_call: TRBV11-2; cdr3_aa: ASSLGQNYGYT
j_call: TRBJ2-7; v_call: TRBV4-3; cdr3_aa: ASSPYRQEGYEQY
j_call: TRBJ1-1; v_call: TRBV27; cdr3_aa: ASSLRRGEAF
j_call: TRBJ2-3; v_call: TRBV24-1; cdr3_aa: ATSDRGLAGGLRTDTQY
j_call: TRBJ2-3; v_call: TRBV3-1; cdr3_aa: ASSRTSSTDTQY
j_call: TRBJ2-7; v_call: TRBV16; cdr3_aa: ASSQYRGRGIYEQY
j_call: TRBJ2-1; v_call: TRBV4-3; cdr3_aa: ASSQWTGQGFNEQF
j_call: TRBJ2-7; v_call: TRBV5-6; cdr3_aa: ASSLVSSYYEQY
j_call: TRBJ1-1; v_call: TRBV2; cdr3_aa: ASSEAGAGTNTEAF
j_call: TRBJ1-3; v_call: TRBV3-1; cdr3_aa: ASSQQRARNTIY
j_call: TRBJ1-2; v_call: TRBV12-3/TRBV12-4; cdr3_aa: ASSLTDNYGYT
j_call: TRBJ2-1; v_call: TRBV27; cdr3_aa: ASGDPGQTQLNEF
j_call: TRBJ1-1; v_call: TRBV7-3; cdr3_aa: ASSFQRDTEAF
j_call: TRBJ1-5; v_call: TRBV4-1; cdr3_aa: ASSQGTGHGQPQH
j_call: TRBJ2-7; v_call: TRBV12-3/TRBV12-4; cdr3_aa: ASSPGAFGEQY
j_call: TRBJ1-5; v_call: TRBV28; cdr3_aa: AESPEPYQPQH
j_call: TRBJ1-2; v_call: TRBV2; cdr3_aa: ASSVEGAGVYGYT
j_call: TRBJ1-2; v_call: TRBV20-1; cdr3_aa: SARARYGYT
j_call: TRBJ1-1; v_call: TRBV12-3/TRBV12-4; cdr3_aa: ASSGGLSEAF
j_call: TRBJ1-2; v_call: TRBV10-3; cdr3_aa: AIRTGENYGYT
j_call: TRBJ2-3; v_call: TRBV19; cdr3_aa: ASSFGLAGPTDTQY
j_call: TRBJ1-1; v_call: TRBV19; cdr3_aa: ASSMVKNTEAF
j_call: TRBJ2-1; v_call: TRBV19; cdr3_aa: ASSIDQGTANEQF
j_call: TRBJ1-1; v_call: TRBV20-1; cdr3_aa: SAGGHANSGGFMNTEAF
j_call: TRBJ1-1; v_call: TRBV6-1; cdr3_aa: ASSLPGTMNTEAF
j_call: TRBJ1-5; v_call: TRBV4-1; cdr3_aa: ASSQDGTGGNQPQH
j_call: TRBJ2-6; v_call: TRBV7-6; cdr3_aa: ASSFGALGGANVLT
j_call: TRBJ2-1; v_call: TRBV3-1; cdr3_aa: ASSQERGYEQF
j_call: TRBJ2-3; v_call: TRBV20-1; cdr3_aa: SASPGQATDTQY
j_call: TRBJ1-1; v_call: TRBV5-5; cdr3_aa: ASSLVLFNTEAF
j_call: TRBJ2-3; v_call: TRBV7-9; cdr3_aa: ASSLFTGPSTDTQY
j_call: TRBJ2-7; v_call: TRBV28; cdr3_aa: ASSPGKGGLEQY
j_call: TRBJ2-7; v_call: TRBV15; cdr3_aa: ATSRAGESDEQY
j_call: TRBJ2-7; v_call: TRBV7-9; cdr3_aa: ASSPPSDSSYEQY
j_call: TRBJ2-7; v_call: TRBV4-2; cdr3_aa: ASSQGTTGPISYEQY
j_call: TRBJ2-3; v_call: TRBV15; cdr3_aa: ATSRSDRAFTDTQY
j_call: TRBJ2-1; v_call: TRBV18; cdr3_aa: TSSLGVPGTYNEQF